This T cell receptor beta chain came from a study of regulatory T cells in long-lasting Graves disease (dated by TCRdb to the early 2020s). A note on the overall study: Patients with newly diagnosed Graves' disease had been on antithyroid drugs for under 3 months. A total of 33 samples were covered by TCR sequencing, comprising approximately 13 persistent and 20 or so newly diagnosed Graves' disease patients. The study was registered as a clinical trial and conducted in China. Persistent Graves' disease patients were compared with newly diagnosed Graves' disease patients by peripheral blood TCR sequencing and RNA sequencing. Findings and caveats that apply to the study as a whole: TRBV28, TRBJ1-2 and TRBJ2-5 were preferentially used in persistent disease, while TRBV20-1 and TRBJ2-1 were favored in newly diagnosed disease. More public clonotypes were shared among persistent patients (approximately 3,000) than among newly diagnosed patients (just under 1,000). The study examined only peripheral blood because the primary lesion, thyroid tissue, could not be accessed. The small sample size was acknowledged by the authors as a limitation that may reduce accuracy. Compared with newly diagnosed patients, patients with persistent Graves' disease had lower TCR Shannon entropy and fewer highly expanded clones, which suggests clonal expansion. Sequencing and analysis were restricted to the TCR beta chain.

This clonotype came up a few times. Its target antigen remains unknown. Base-call qualities are not available, and no considerably larger clone is one nucleotide away. Taken from cysteine to phenylalanine, the CDR3 has 17 residues. Just the 51-base CDR3 DNA is kept, in frame starting at base 1. Clipping removes 0 bases from V and 1 base from J, with 7 as the unmatched junction base count. Looking up the germline V gene (reference sequence) yields CDR1 SGHNT and CDR2 YYREEE. In light of the paper, this sample's time point label describes: newly diagnosed GD, antithyroid drugs for less than 3 months. For both TCR sequencing and RNA sequencing, RNA was extracted from PBMCs using TRIzol. The diagnosis of Graves' disease followed American Thyroid Association guidelines. The patients came from an endocrinology department in Xi'an, China. Each patient gave around 9 milliliters of peripheral blood, collected in an EDTA anticoagulant tube. Ficoll Paque Plus density gradient separation was used to isolate PBMCs, and no additional T cell sorting was done. An Agilent 2100 Bioanalyzer and agarose gel were used to assess RNA quality, and a NanoDrop 2000 was used to measure RNA concentration.

The library was generated by multiplex PCR. Sequenced using an Illumina HiSeq 4000. To build TCR beta libraries, CDR3 regions were amplified by Arm-PCR using iRepertoire HTBI primers. PCR products were gel purified before sequencing. Per the source publication's procedure: Gene usage analysis of CDR3 amino acid clonotypes used the roughly 60 TRBV and approximately 13 TRBJ segments found across samples. COPE and FqMerger were used to merge the filtered high-quality paired reads into contigs. BLAST was used to align contigs to the IMGT TRBV, TRBD and TRBJ reference genes, and CDR3 was defined following IMGT. Any clonotype with a frequency above 0.1% was classified as a highly expanded clone. Shannon entropy served as the measure of repertoire diversity, while the Gini coefficient captured V-J evenness. Clonotypes shared by more than one individual were considered public. The public reads were quality trimmed at Q25 with fastp and then assembled into clones with MiXCR by TCRdb, keeping productive beta chains. Rows merge per CDR3 protein into single entries with the most common DNA and genes. These V and J calls originate from TCRdb's pipeline instead of the authors' own analysis. Present in this sample are around 460,000 distinct CDR3 sequences, approximately 14% of which were seen just once. The ten largest clones add up to roughly 15% of the sample.

The data were also submitted as part of a second study, on T cells in Graves' hyperthyroidism and ophthalmopathy. Reported in the second study: Stable Graves' hyperthyroidism was defined as no progression to ophthalmopathy during 18 months of follow-up. Hyperthyroidism patients were aged 18 to 65 years and newly diagnosed, with disease duration of less than 2 months. Exclusion was applied to patients with uncontrolled infections, other autoimmune diseases, pregnancy or lactation. Diagnoses relied on clinical symptoms, serum thyroxine and TRAb, thyroid ultrasound and orbital computed tomography. The TCR CDR3 was subjected to a first round of RT-PCR using the HTBI primer set and the Qiagen OneStep RT-PCR kit. Blood samples also contained most of the expanded thyroid clonotypes (frequency above 0.001), which suggests that blood repertoires may reflect thyroid immune responses. Ophthalmopathy was separated from stable hyperthyroidism by a 13 V-J signature model, with 85% to 90% sensitivity and about 81% specificity obtained in cross-validation and 80%/75% obtained in testing. In validation, the model predicted progression to ophthalmopathy a median of around 6.5 months before onset, with roughly 71% sensitivity and 72.22% specificity. To identify TCR V-J signatures that set the groups apart, the researchers used a discovery cohort of roughly 100 patients, made up of approximately 43 with Graves' ophthalmopathy and around 58 with stable Graves' hyperthyroidism. Prospective prediction of ophthalmopathy was tested in an independent validation cohort consisting of 18 to 20 hyperthyroidism patients and 15 or so patients who later progressed to ophthalmopathy. The roughly 100 discovery patients were randomly split 7:3 into training and test sets. The study also compared thyroid tissue and blood T-cell repertoires from about six Graves' hyperthyroidism patients. Once sampling was done, hyperthyroidism patients were given methimazole at a starting dose of 30 mg daily, whereas ophthalmopathy patients were given high-dose intravenous methylprednisolone. A second multiplex PCR round built the libraries, followed by size selection and purification. Paired-end sequencing of the libraries was performed with 100 bp reads on an Illumina HiSeq2000. SOAPnuke was used to process the raw data, throwing out any read that contained adapters or uncalled bases, had a mean Phred below 15, or lacked an exact constant-primer or identifier match. High-quality paired reads were merged with COPE v1.2.5, and unique nucleotide sequences were defined as clonotypes. MiTCR v1.1 was used to align clonotypes to the IMGT TRBV, TRBD and TRBJ reference segments. The analysis was restricted to V-J combinations with a frequency above 0.0001, which together covered around 99% of the repertoires. A TCS score was defined as the ratio between F50 (clonal expansion) and ExV (chaos), using BLOSUM62-based TCRdist between CDR3 peptides within each V-J. Welch's t-statistics and random forest reduced around 510 V-J features to 13, which were used in a naive Bayes classifier (R e1071). No statistical method was used to set the sample size in advance, and investigators knew the group allocation. TCR Vbeta CDR3 sequencing of 130 to 150 peripheral blood samples (roughly 41 ophthalmopathy, about 74 hyperthyroidism and around 17 progressor patients) is reported in the paper.

This chain is built from TRBV5-4 and TRBJ2-3, with 8 bases in between that match TRBD1. This specimen consisted of peripheral blood mononuclear cells (PBMCs), obtained at new diagnosis, from a patient treated with antithyroid drugs. The TCR originated in a woman aged 50 to 65 with Graves disease. Donor details come from another sample of the same person, matched by shared clones. The CDR3 protein sequence reads: CASSLGEDRVGTDTQYF. The DNA sequence follows: TGTGCCAGCAGCTTGGGGGAGGACAGGGTCGGCACAGATACGCAGTATTTT.